The 9 T cell receptor beta chains reported below all come from one sample, sequenced in a study of shared clonotypes between healthy human individuals. This table comes from immunoSEQ multiplex PCR, and its TCRdb copy is limited to in-frame clones, with some not included. The repertoire consists of 2 million to 2.5 million clones, with 85% to 95% occurring once and the leading ten covering more than 0.35%. Sequenced sample: naive CD4+ T cells from PBMCs. Subset described: CD45RA+ positively selected. The receptors were sampled from a man between 18 and 29 years old in good health. Some clones in this sample may be carry-over from other donors' samples.

This clone was observed a single time. The V gene is TRBV14, the J gene TRBJ1-4, with 9 bases identical to TRBD1. Germline-derived CDR1 and CDR2 are SGHDN and FVKESK. The CDR3 covers 15 residues. V dropped 1 base and J dropped 13; count of bases not matched to a gene: 10. The CDR3 here is CASSQASGTGSRLFF. The CDR3 DNA sequence: TGTGCCAGCAGCCAAGCCTCCGGGACAGGGTCACGACTGTTTTTT.

Regarding this clone: Other DNA sequences within the sample encode an identical CDR3. This chain connects TRBV9 to TRBJ1-5; no reliable D call. Germline V lookup: CDR1 SGDLS, CDR2 YYNGEE. The CDR3 length is 14 residues. The V gene lost 0 bases and the J gene lost 0 bases, with 4 bases spanning the gap. CDR3 residues: CASSVGGSNQPQHF. CDR3 in DNA: TGTGCCAGCAGCGTAGGGGGTAGCAATCAGCCCCAGCATTTT.

This chain joins TRBV5-4 and TRBJ2-4; 8 bases fit TRBD1. V lost 2 bases to trimming and J lost 3 bases; unmatched junction nucleotides: 7. The CDR3 is 16 residues long. CDR1 and CDR2 from the germline V gene are SGHNT and YYREEE (reference sequence). The CDR3 nucleotides are TGTGCCAGCAGCTTATATACAGGGGGTTACAAAAACATTCAGTACTTC. It translates to CASSLYTGGYKNIQYF. The complete variable domain, with remaining parts taken from reference TRBV5-4 and TRBJ2-4, reads ETGVTQSPTHLIKTRGQQVTLRCSSQSGHNTVSWYQQALGQGPQFIFQYYREEENGRGNFPPRFSGLQFPNYSSELNVNALELDDSALYLCASSLYTGGYKNIQYFGAGTRLSVL.

This chain joins TRBV2 and TRBJ1-5, with a possible D match to TRBD1 (5 bases). Germline V gene data show CDR1 as SNHLY and CDR2 as FYNNEI. Trimming removed 6 bases from V and 1 base from J, with 25 bases in between. The CDR3 length is 19 residues. The CDR3: CASRPNGTAGRPSNQPQHF. DNA of the CDR3: TGTGCCAGCAGACCCAACGGGACGGCAGGGAGACCAAGCAATCAGCCCCAGCATTTT.

For this clone: Distinct nucleotide sequences in the sample also encode this CDR3. The chain links TRBV5-1 to TRBJ1-4; weak D call: TRBD1 (6 bases). The CDR3 loop spans 14 amino acids. CDR1 is SGHRS, CDR2 YFSETQ, per germline. Trimming took 0 bases from V and 8 from J, leaving 11 bases between them. CDR3 coding DNA: TGCGCCAGCAGCTTGGATCCAGGGGTGGAAAAACTGTTTTTT. Its protein is CASSLDPGVEKLFF.

This sequence joins TRBV6-6 and TRBJ1-2; tentatively, D is TRBD1 (6 bases). V was clipped by 6 bases and J by 6 bases, with 17 bases between them. CDR1 and CDR2 (germline): MNHNY, SVGAGI (reference sequence). The CDR3 extends over 14 amino acids. DNA of the CDR3: TGTGCCAGCAGGGATACCGGACAGCGACATGGCTACACCTTC. Protein product: CASRDTGQRHGYTF.

The chain combines TRBV7-9 with TRBJ2-2, with 14 bases identical to TRBD2. Germline V gene lookup returns CDR1 SEHNR and CDR2 FQNEAQ (reference sequence). V dropped 6 bases and J dropped 5; count of bases not matched to a gene: 11. CDR3 length equals 18 residues. The CDR3 spells CASRRPGLAGEGTGELFF. As DNA, the CDR3 is TGTGCCAGCAGACGCCCGGGACTAGCGGGAGAAGGTACCGGGGAGCTGTTTTTT.

Points on this clone: The identical CDR3 is also encoded by other nucleotide sequences in the sample. J is TRBJ1-1 and V is TRBV5-1; D is uncertain. This CDR3 has 13 residues. Germline loops: CDR1 SGHRS, CDR2 YFSETQ. Trimming pared 0 bases from V and 4 bases from J, leaving 7 bases between. CDR3 coding DNA: TGCGCCAGCAGCTTGGAGGAAGGCACTGAAGCTTTCTTT. Translation gives CASSLEEGTEAFF.

This clone occurred a few times. The V and J genes are TRBV5-5 and TRBJ2-5; weak D call: TRBD1 (5 bases). There are 13 residues in the CDR3. Germline CDR1 and CDR2: SGHKS and YYEKEE (reference sequence). The V end lost 1 base, the J end lost 3 bases, and 7 bases lay between the germline ends. DNA for the CDR3: TGTGCCAGCAGCTTGTCAGGGAAAGAGACCCAGTACTTC. Its protein is CASSLSGKETQYF.